This T cell receptor beta chain was recorded in a study of blood T cells in healthy people across ages (dated by TCRdb to 2013 to 2016). Background on the whole study: In model experiments, template switching captured about one uniquely barcoded TCR beta cDNA molecule for every two T cells. Four age groups were formed from the donors: young (average approximately 15 years), middle-aged (around 39), aged (about 62) and long-lived (82). The study analyzed two additional independent replicas of 1 million unique cDNA reads from the same blood draw for two donors, one aged 18 to 30 and one aged 80 or older. To avoid experimental bias, donors of different ages were spread randomly across the sequencing lanes. Using deep sequencing normalized with unique cDNA molecular identifiers, the study measured how TCR beta repertoire diversity changes with age. Paper-wide results and their limitations: Donor CMV infection status was unknown, potentially confounding age-related changes in expanded clonotypes. As age increased, observed TCR beta diversity per million T cells dropped in a roughly linear way, and a significant reduction was already evident by age about 40. Compared with the aged group, the long-lived group had more naive CD4+ T cells, fewer expanded clones and increased TCR diversity, suggesting age selection. Total diversity estimates from one million sequenced T cells were considered lower bounds and underestimates. The percentage of naive T cells measured by flow cytometry correlated strongly with observed TCR beta diversity. Because profiling used bulk unsorted PBMCs, naive and antigen-experienced compartments could not be compared conclusively.

The library was obtained by 5' RACE. The sample was run on an Illumina HiSeq 2500. A second PCR of 7 to 11 cycles was performed with a sample-barcoded 5' primer and a J-beta primer mix. Each TCR beta cDNA molecule received a unique molecular identifier from a template-switch 5' adaptor carrying 12 random nucleotides. At least 2.5 million CDR3-containing paired-end reads were obtained from each sample. All of the RNA was converted into first-strand cDNA using the Mint cDNA synthesis kit, with a TRBC-specific oligonucleotide serving as the primer. After uracil-DNA glycosylase treatment, a first 18-cycle PCR used universal primers M1SS and BC2_uni_R on all cDNA. The study's processing was this. Normalization of each sample was performed by random selection of 1 million high-quality reads, each carrying a distinct molecular identifier. Instead of being binned into consensus sequences, reads that shared molecular identifiers were thrown out. CDR3 identification, clonotype clustering and error correction used MiTCR with a Q25 quality threshold and the strictest error-elimination algorithm. Lower-bound total TCR beta diversity was estimated with a nonparametric unseen species model using Euler transformation. Clones were called with MiXCR by TCRdb after fastp trimmed the public reads at Q25, and only in-frame beta chains were retained. Identical CDR3 protein sequences are pooled into one entry, listed with their most common genes and DNA. These V and J calls derive from TCRdb rather than the authors' analysis. The sample table lists over 1,300,000 distinct CDR3 sequences, 55% to 75% of them with a count of one. The ten top clones hold 5% to 7% of the sample.

Systemically healthy Caucasian individuals from Russia, about 38 in total and aged about 6 to 100 years, were included as donors. Each donor gave about 9.7 milliliters of peripheral blood, drawn into EDTA-treated Vacutainer tubes. Ficoll-Paque density-gradient centrifugation was used to isolate PBMCs, with at least 6.5 million per sample. Total RNA, at least 5 micrograms per sample, was extracted from PBMCs with Trizol reagent. For every donor, an aliquot of PBMCs went through flow cytometry to measure the percentages of naive CD45RAhigh/CD27high T cells. As regards this clonotype: The antigen it recognizes is unknown. No per-base quality is available; no much larger clone lies one base away.

The clonotype comes from a man between 18 and 29 years old in good health. The sequenced sample was blood.

CDR3 sequence: CATSDPGLAGVETQYF. At the DNA level, the sequence is TGTGCCACCAGTGACCCTGGACTAGCGGGAGTCGAGACCCAGTACTTC. The sequence links TRBV24-1 to TRBJ2-5, with 13 middle bases fitting TRBD2. The CDR3 spans 16 residues, from the cysteine through the phenylalanine. CDR3 DNA only is kept here, 48 bases in frame from base 1. From a lookup of the germline V gene, CDR1 and CDR2 are KGHDR and SFDVKD. From V the trimming removes 4 bases and from J it removes 5 bases, while the gene matches leave 6 bases of the junction unaccounted for.